Sequencing of this T cell receptor beta chain was carried out in a study of cytomegalovirus exposure and HLA in healthy donors. Study results and caveats: Serostatus for CMV was the only available immune exposure information.

For this clone: The antigen remains unidentified.

The CDR3 has 14 residues. Trimming pared 3 bases from V and 2 bases from J, leaving 10 bases between. Germline CDR1 and CDR2: SGHTA and FQGTGA. Vbeta (60) and Jbeta (13) primers were used in the PCR. The table came from immunoSEQ multiplex PCR; TCRdb's copy has only in-frame clones and leaves some out. The sample shows some 120,000 clones, roughly three fifths of them seen only once. This clonotype originated in a woman between 40 and 50 years old in good health and CMV-seropositive. The chain carries TRBV7-3 and TRBJ1-2, with D hard to call. Sequencing was carried out using PBMCs. CDR3 region: CASSFLPSNYGYTF. CDR3 DNA: TGTGCCAGCAGCTTTTTACCGAGCAACTATGGCTACACCTTC.